These T cell receptor beta chains were read from a single sample in a study of identical twins. TCRdb used MiXCR to reprocess the 5' RACE reads, holding one entry per CDR3 protein. Found here are 1.5 million to 2 million distinct CDR3 sequences, about 32% of them singletons; the top ten hold about 0.25%. The sample comprised cord blood. These receptors all stem from a newborn girl in good health. The CDR3 runs from the conserved cysteine through the conserved F or W. A D gene is named only where the DNA matches it firmly. The listing skips clone size in some rows; elsewhere it reads once, few, many or a size class.

d_call	v_call	j_call	clone_size	cdr3_aa	cdr3_nt
NA	TRBV28	TRBJ2-7	NA	CASTPNGAFSYEQYF	TGTGCCAGCACCCCGAATGGGGCGTTTAGCTACGAGCAGTACTTC
NA	TRBV4-2	TRBJ1-2	NA	CASSQVPKRDSPYGYTF	TGTGCCAGCAGCCAAGTACCAAAAAGAGACAGTCCCTATGGCTACACCTTC
NA	TRBV7-2	TRBJ2-5	NA	CASTLTGGNYTSWEQYF	TGTGCCAGCACCTTGACTGGCGGGAATTATACCTCATGGGAGCAGTACTTC
TRBD2	TRBV2	TRBJ2-2	NA	CASSPSGGANTGELFF	TGTGCCAGCAGCCCTAGCGGGGGCGCGAACACCGGGGAGCTGTTTTTT
NA	TRBV6-5	TRBJ2-2	NA	CASSSQAVTTGELFF	TGTGCCAGCAGTTCCCAAGCGGTCACCACCGGGGAGCTGTTTTTT
NA	TRBV6-5	TRBJ2-3	NA	CASSYSRWSDTQYF	TGTGCCAGCAGTTACTCGAGGTGGTCAGATACGCAGTATTTT
TRBD2	TRBV5-1	TRBJ2-1	NA	CASSSGTRLRDEQFF	TGCGCCAGCAGTTCCGGGACTAGGCTAAGGGATGAGCAGTTCTTC
NA	TRBV6-5	TRBJ2-5	many	CASSYETQYF	TGTGCCAGCAGTTACGAGACCCAGTACTTC
NA	TRBV12-3/TRBV12-4	TRBJ2-7	NA	CASSWLAYEQYF	TGTGCCAGCTCATGGCTAGCCTACGAGCAGTACTTC
TRBD1	TRBV10-1	TRBJ1-1	once	CASQSTGGGDAFF	TGCGCCAGCCAATCTACAGGGGGTGGTGATGCTTTCTTT
TRBD1	TRBV7-7	TRBJ2-5	NA	CASSLKSTGGVTQYF	TGTGCCAGCAGCTTAAAGTCGACAGGGGGTGTGACCCAGTACTTC
TRBD2	TRBV11-2	TRBJ2-3	NA	CASSPRTSGPHTQYF	TGTGCCAGCAGTCCCCGGACTAGCGGACCTCATACGCAGTATTTT
NA	TRBV27	TRBJ1-2	many	CASSLSLTGGYTF	TGTGCCAGCAGTTTATCATTGACAGGTGGCTACACCTTC
TRBD1	TRBV5-1	TRBJ2-3	NA	CASSPLQTQGADTQYF	TGCGCCAGCAGTCCTCTCCAAACACAGGGGGCAGATACGCAGTATTTT
NA	TRBV28	TRBJ1-2	few	CASRISRNYGYTF	TGTGCCAGCAGGATTTCAAGAAACTATGGCTACACCTTC
TRBD1	TRBV27	TRBJ2-7	NA	CASSLTRGRFNEQYF	TGTGCCAGCAGTTTAACCAGGGGGCGCTTCAACGAGCAGTACTTC
TRBD2	TRBV20-1	TRBJ2-1	NA	CSAKRLAGGSSYNEQFF	TGCAGTGCCAAGAGGCTAGCGGGAGGAAGCTCCTACAATGAGCAGTTCTTC
TRBD2	TRBV28	TRBJ2-7	few	CASSLSPVKSLAARREQYF	TGTGCCAGCAGTTTATCGCCCGTAAAATCACTAGCGGCGAGGCGGGAGCAGTACTTC
NA	TRBV14	TRBJ1-1	NA	CASSQFGHEAFF	TGTGCCAGCAGCCAATTCGGCCATGAAGCTTTCTTT
TRBD2	TRBV12-3/TRBV12-4	TRBJ2-5	few	CASTSGGAYNEQYF	TGTGCCAGCACTAGCGGGGGGGCCTACAATGAGCAGTACTTC
NA	TRBV7-2	TRBJ2-1	few	CASSLRASRSSYNEQFF	TGTGCCAGCAGCTTAAGGGCTAGCAGGAGCTCCTACAATGAGCAGTTCTTC
TRBD1	TRBV28	TRBJ1-1	few	CASSLTGGVNTEAFF	TGTGCCAGCAGTCTAACAGGGGGGGTGAACACTGAAGCTTTCTTT
NA	TRBV4-1	TRBJ2-1	few	CASYYIPPERSSYNEQFF	TGCGCCAGTTACTATATCCCCCCTGAGCGGAGCTCCTACAATGAGCAGTTCTTC
TRBD1	TRBV20-1	TRBJ2-3	few	CSADWGQGLAVQYF	TGCAGTGCTGACTGGGGACAGGGGCTAGCGGTGCAGTATTTT
NA	TRBV5-1	TRBJ2-1	few	CASRVFGNNNEQFF	TGCGCCAGCAGGGTCTTCGGTAACAACAATGAGCAGTTCTTC
NA	TRBV20-1	TRBJ2-7	NA	CSAGEVCEQYF	TGCAGTGCTGGAGAGGTCTGCGAGCAGTACTTC
TRBD2	TRBV25-1	TRBJ2-1	NA	CASLAGAYNEQFF	TGTGCCAGCCTAGCGGGAGCCTACAATGAGCAGTTCTTC
TRBD1	TRBV3-1	TRBJ1-2	NA	CASSRPGQGSGYTF	TGTGCCAGCAGCCGACCGGGACAGGGTTCCGGCTACACCTTC
TRBD2	TRBV4-1	TRBJ2-3	few	CASSQLAGGVVTDTQYF	TGCGCCAGCAGCCAGCTAGCGGGAGGGGTTGTGACAGATACGCAGTATTTT
TRBD2	TRBV5-1	TRBJ2-1	NA	CASSLGLTSGSSYNEQFF	TGCGCCAGCAGCTTGGGGCTGACTAGCGGGAGCTCCTACAATGAGCAGTTCTTC
NA	TRBV7-9	TRBJ1-1	few	CASSLVGHRNTEAFF	TGTGCCAGCAGCTTAGTGGGCCATAGGAACACTGAAGCTTTCTTT
NA	TRBV5-1	TRBJ2-1	NA	CASKGQRSSYNEQFF	TGCGCCAGCAAAGGCCAGAGGAGCTCCTACAATGAGCAGTTCTTC
NA	TRBV6-5	TRBJ1-1	few	CASSSRGPAFF	TGTGCCAGCAGTTCCAGGGGCCCAGCTTTCTTT
TRBD2	TRBV5-1	TRBJ2-5	many	CASRTSGRNEQYF	TGCGCCAGCAGGACTAGCGGGAGAAATGAGCAGTACTTC
TRBD2	TRBV10-1	TRBJ2-1	many	CASSPLAGLNEQFF	TGCGCCAGCAGTCCCTTAGCGGGTCTCAATGAGCAGTTCTTC
TRBD2	TRBV29-1	TRBJ2-1	NA	CSVEGRREGLIYNERFF	TGCAGCGTTGAAGGGAGGCGGGAGGGCCTTATCTACAATGAGCGGTTCTTC
NA	TRBV7-9	TRBJ1-4	NA	CASSLVSGGLNEKLFF	TGTGCCAGCAGCTTAGTATCTGGGGGACTTAATGAAAAACTGTTTTTT
NA	TRBV5-1	TRBJ1-1	many	CASSLGRTVNTEAFF	TGCGCCAGCAGCTTGGGCCGGACAGTGAACACTGAAGCTTTCTTT
NA	TRBV4-2	TRBJ2-4	few	CASSQVTEKNIQYF	TGTGCCAGCAGCCAAGTGACCGAAAAAAACATTCAGTACTTC
NA	TRBV20-1	TRBJ1-1	NA	CSASATMNTEAFF	TGCAGTGCTAGTGCCACGATGAACACTGAAGCTTTCTTT
TRBD2	TRBV15	TRBJ2-7	NA	CVTSRDWPSGSSYEQYF	TGTGTCACCAGCAGAGATTGGCCTAGCGGGAGCTCCTACGAGCAGTACTTC
TRBD1	TRBV5-1	TRBJ1-1	few	CASSLAGGQGEAFF	TGCGCCAGCAGCTTGGCCGGGGGACAGGGTGAAGCTTTCTTT
NA	TRBV30	TRBJ2-7	NA	CAWSVVPYEQYF	TGTGCCTGGAGTGTAGTTCCCTACGAGCAGTACTTC
TRBD2	TRBV2	TRBJ2-3	NA	CVSSGTFTDTQYF	TGTGTCAGCAGCGGGACTTTCACAGATACGCAGTATTTT
TRBD2	TRBV7-8	TRBJ2-1	few	CACSLLSGGINEQFF	TGTGCCTGCAGCTTACTAAGCGGGGGAATAAATGAGCAGTTCTTC
NA	TRBV20-1	TRBJ1-1	few	CSAIEDTEAFF	TGCAGTGCTATTGAGGACACTGAAGCTTTCTTT
NA	TRBV12-3/TRBV12-4	TRBJ1-4	many	CASTRYGGNEKLFF	TGTGCCAGCACTAGATACGGTGGTAATGAAAAACTGTTTTTT